The sequence of this TCR beta chain was determined in a study of cytomegalovirus exposure and HLA in healthy donors. PCR was performed using 60 Vbeta and 13 Jbeta primers. The protocol was immunoSEQ multiplex PCR, while the TCRdb copy is restricted to in-frame clones and leaves out a portion. This table holds over 150,000 clones, about four fifths found once. The CDR3 runs to 12 residues. CDR1 is SQVTM and CDR2 is ANQGSEA in the germline V gene. V was shortened by 4 bases and J by 4 bases, with 7 bases between the two germline ends. Specimen: PBMCs. The chain has TRBV29-1 and TRBJ1-4; D gene unclear. The source of this sequence is a man younger than 40 in good health and CMV-seronegative. The CDR3 coding sequence is TGCAGCGTTGGACATAATAATGAAAAACTGTTTTTT. Translation: CSVGHNNEKLFF.